The text below deals with one T cell receptor beta chain. The data derive from a study of blood T cell repertoires in COVID-19. This CDR3 has 15 amino acids. Germline-derived CDR1 and CDR2 are LGHNA and YSLEER. V lost 0 bases and J lost 5, with 13 bases in between. Clones were read by immunoSEQ multiplex PCR, and TCRdb kept only the in-frame ones, dropping some. The sample records about 130,000 clones, approximately 86% being singletons. Sequenced: PBMCs or T cells enriched from blood (not recorded which). The genes are TRBV4-3 and TRBJ1-2; D gene uncertain. The TCR was taken from a woman in her 50s who had recovered from COVID-19. CDR3 DNA: TGCGCCAGCAGCCAAGAAACAGATCCTATGTATGGCTACACCTTC. Protein product: CASSQETDPMYGYTF.